A few counts support the clone carrying this TCR beta chain. This sample includes further DNA sequences coding for the same CDR3. These data come from a study of cytomegalovirus exposure and HLA in healthy donors. As for the study in general: Early released data had about 80 million unique TCRs, all coming from HLA-typed donors.

Germline assignment: CDR1 SGHRS and CDR2 YFSETQ. This CDR3 is built from 16 residues. V lost 0 bases, J lost 0 bases, and 3 bases stayed unmatched. 60 Vbeta and 13 Jbeta primers were used in PCR. Profiled with immunoSEQ multiplex PCR; TCRdb holds only in-frame clones, not every one. The sample shows 100,000 or so clones, approximately 72% of them seen only once. The V call is TRBV5-1, the J call TRBJ1-5, with 7 bases aligning to TRBD1. The source is a man under 40 in good health and CMV-seropositive. Sequenced material: PBMCs. CDR3 amino acids: CASSLGDSYSNQPQHF. The CDR3 DNA reads as TGCGCCAGCAGCTTGGGGGACAGCTATAGCAATCAGCCCCAGCATTTT.